These T cell receptor beta chains were read from a single sample in a study of tumor-infiltrating lymphocytes in primary liver carcinoma. TCRdb re-called the multiplex PCR reads through MiXCR, storing one row per CDR3 protein. The data hold 310,000 or so distinct CDR3 sequences, with almost 60% observed a single time. The sample taken for sequencing was peripheral blood. The receptors come from a woman in her twenties or thirties with primary liver carcinoma and hepatitis B virus infection. CDR3s include the opening cysteine and the closing phenylalanine or tryptophan. D genes are given only for firm matches. A clone size is listed for some rows: how often the clone was seen (once, few, many), or a class if it is expanded.

J gene	D gene	clone size	V gene	CDR3 length	CDR3 protein	CDR3 DNA
TRBJ1-3	.	.	TRBV28	13	CASRWLTGNTIYF	TGTGCCAGCAGGTGGTTAACTGGAAACACCATATATTTT
TRBJ2-7	.	many	TRBV4-1	14	CASSQVTGSHEQYF	TGCGCCAGCAGCCAAGTTACGGGGTCCCACGAGCAGTACTTC
TRBJ2-7	TRBD2	.	TRBV6-5	14	CASSYAREFYEQYF	TGTGCCAGCAGTTACGCGCGGGAGTTCTACGAGCAGTACTTC
TRBJ2-7	TRBD2	.	TRBV10-3	18	CAARRAGISGTSSYEQYF	TGTGCCGCAAGGAGGGCCGGGATTAGCGGGACGAGCTCCTACGAGCAGTACTTC
TRBJ1-5	.	many	TRBV7-8	13	CASSFRMNQPQHF	TGTGCCAGCAGCTTTCGGATGAATCAGCCCCAGCATTTT
TRBJ1-5	.	.	TRBV12-3/TRBV12-4	15	CASSPLGASNQPQHF	TGTGCCAGCAGCCCCCTGGGGGCTAGCAATCAGCCCCAGCATTTT
TRBJ2-1	TRBD1	few	TRBV5-1	16	CASSLARSGGSDEQFF	TGCGCCAGCAGCTTGGCGAGGTCAGGGGGAAGCGATGAGCAGTTCTTC
TRBJ2-1	TRBD1	few	TRBV6-1	20	CASSRSISWTGERVFNEQFF	TGTGCCAGCAGTAGAAGCATTTCATGGACAGGGGAGCGAGTTTTCAATGAGCAGTTCTTC
TRBJ2-1	TRBD2	once	TRBV7-9	17	CASSHQREDASYNEQFF	TGTGCCAGTAGCCACCAACGGGAGGACGCATCCTACAATGAGCAGTTCTTC
TRBJ2-2	.	many	TRBV4-3	13	CASSANYPGELFF	TGCGCCAGCAGCGCCAACTACCCCGGGGAGCTGTTTTTT
TRBJ2-3	TRBD2	many	TRBV12-5	15	CASDSWRESKDTQYF	TGTGCTAGTGATAGTTGGCGGGAGTCGAAAGATACGCAGTATTTT
TRBJ2-5	TRBD2	.	TRBV6-2/TRBV6-3	16	CASSSAGGRRSETQYF	TGTGCCAGCAGTTCCGCGGGAGGGCGGAGGAGCGAGACCCAGTACTTC
TRBJ1-2	.	.	TRBV4-3	14	CTSSQATGFYGYTF	TGCACCAGCAGCCAAGCCACAGGGTTCTATGGCTACACCTTC
TRBJ2-1	TRBD1	many	TRBV12-3/TRBV12-4	15	CASSPAGTGSNEQFF	TGTGCCAGCAGCCCTGCGGGGACAGGGAGCAATGAGCAGTTCTTC
TRBJ2-5	.	.	TRBV7-9	12	CASSFIAETQYF	TGTGCCAGCAGCTTTATCGCGGAGACCCAGTACTTC
TRBJ2-3	TRBD1	.	TRBV4-1	15	CASSRLTGGEDTQYF	TGCGCCAGCAGCCGCTTAACAGGGGGCGAAGATACGCAGTATTTT
TRBJ1-5	.	.	TRBV28	16	CASSLFAAARGQPQHF	TGTGCCAGCAGTTTATTCGCAGCAGCCCGAGGACAGCCCCAGCATTTT
TRBJ2-5	TRBD2	.	TRBV10-2	16	CASSRSGRAPQETQYF	TGCGCCAGCAGTCGCTCCGGGAGGGCCCCCCAAGAGACCCAGTACTTC
TRBJ2-5	TRBD2	.	TRBV30	13	CAWSVAGVETQYF	TGTGCCTGGAGTGTAGCGGGGGTAGAGACCCAGTACTTC
TRBJ2-3	.	many	TRBV11-2	14	CASSPGGHTDTQYF	TGTGCCAGCAGCCCCGGGGGTCACACAGATACGCAGTATTTT
TRBJ2-7	.	few	TRBV5-6	12	CASSLMGDEQYF	TGTGCCAGCAGCTTGATGGGGGACGAGCAGTACTTC
TRBJ2-3	.	few	TRBV7-8	15	CASSILPTSTDTQYF	TGTGCCAGCAGCATACTGCCCACTAGCACAGATACGCAGTATTTT
TRBJ1-2	.	few	TRBV6-1	13	CASSEVPNYGYTF	TGTGCCAGCAGTGAAGTTCCAAACTATGGCTACACCTTC
TRBJ2-2	.	many	TRBV6-1	16	CASNPGISGVVGELFF	TGTGCCAGCAACCCGGGGATTTCAGGTGTCGTCGGGGAGCTGTTTTTT
TRBJ1-2	TRBD1	.	TRBV11-3	15	CVGSERTTGSYGYTF	TGTGTCGGCAGCGAGCGAACGACAGGGAGTTACGGCTACACCTTC
TRBJ1-2	.	.	TRBV6-2/TRBV6-3	15	CASSHGRIGIAGYTF	TGTGCCAGCAGTCACGGCCGAATAGGGATTGCTGGCTACACCTTC
TRBJ1-5	TRBD1	.	TRBV19	13	CACRRQGANAQHF	TGTGCCTGTAGGAGACAGGGGGCGAATGCCCAGCATTTT
TRBJ2-2	.	.	TRBV4-2	18	CASNQDGLLGLDTWELFF	TGCGCCAGCAACCAAGATGGGTTGTTGGGACTTGACACCTGGGAGCTGTTTTTT
TRBJ2-5	.	.	TRBV10-3	16	CAIRESEEGLLGTLYF	TGTGCCATCAGGGAGTCTGAGGAGGGCCTGTTGGGGACCCTGTACTTC
TRBJ2-7	TRBD2	.	TRBV11-2	13	CTSAGLAGYERYF	TGTACCAGCGCAGGACTAGCGGGTTACGAGCGGTACTTC
TRBJ2-5	TRBD2	.	TRBV10-1	13	CASSASGGETQYF	TGCGCCAGCAGCGCTAGCGGGGGAGAGACCCAGTACTTC
TRBJ2-2	TRBD1	.	TRBV12-3/TRBV12-4	16	CASSLRDREVTGELFF	TGTGCCAGCAGTTTAAGGGACAGGGAGGTAACCGGGGAGCTGTTTTTT
TRBJ2-4	.	.	TRBV7-9	14	CASSEDLAKNIQYF	TGTGCCAGCAGCGAGGACCTAGCCAAAAACATTCAGTACTTC
TRBJ2-2	.	many	TRBV6-5	14	CASTPTRLTGELFF	TGTGCCAGCACACCAACTAGGCTTACCGGGGAGCTGTTTTTT
TRBJ1-5	TRBD1	few	TRBV30	13	CAGAGGPNQPQHF	TGTGCCGGTGCAGGGGGCCCGAATCAGCCCCAGCATTTT